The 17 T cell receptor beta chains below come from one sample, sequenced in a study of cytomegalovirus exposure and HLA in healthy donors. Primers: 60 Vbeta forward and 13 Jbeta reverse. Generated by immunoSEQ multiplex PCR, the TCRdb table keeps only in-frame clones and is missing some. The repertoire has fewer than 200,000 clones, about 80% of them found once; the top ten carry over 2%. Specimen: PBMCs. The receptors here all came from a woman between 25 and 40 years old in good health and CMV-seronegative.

As DNA, the CDR3 is TGTGCCAGCAGTCCCCGGGGGAGGCTGAACACTGAAGCTTTCTTT. Protein sequence: CASSPRGRLNTEAFF. This sequence joins TRBV28 and TRBJ1-1, with D maybe TRBD1 (5 bases). The CDR3 is made up of 15 amino acids. Trimming shortened V by 5 bases and J by 0 bases, and 13 bases separated the two germline ends. Germline CDR1 reads MDHEN; CDR2 reads SYDVKM.

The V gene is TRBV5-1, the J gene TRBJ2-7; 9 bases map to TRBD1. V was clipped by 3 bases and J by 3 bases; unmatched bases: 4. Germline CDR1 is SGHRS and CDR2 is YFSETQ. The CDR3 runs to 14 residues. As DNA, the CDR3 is TGCGCCAGCAGCTGGGACAGGGACCTCTACGAGCAGTACTTC. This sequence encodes CASSWDRDLYEQYF.

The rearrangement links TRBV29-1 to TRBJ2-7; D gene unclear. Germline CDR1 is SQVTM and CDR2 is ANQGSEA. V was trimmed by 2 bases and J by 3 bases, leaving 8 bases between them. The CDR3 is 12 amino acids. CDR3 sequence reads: CSVESPGYEQYF. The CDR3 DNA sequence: TGCAGCGTTGAAAGTCCCGGCTACGAGCAGTACTTC.

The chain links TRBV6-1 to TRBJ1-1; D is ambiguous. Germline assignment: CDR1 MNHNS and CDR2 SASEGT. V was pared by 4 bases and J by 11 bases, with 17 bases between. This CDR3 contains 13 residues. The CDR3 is CASSVEQQRAAFF. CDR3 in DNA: TGTGCCAGCAGTGTTGAGCAGCAGCGTGCGGCTTTCTTT.

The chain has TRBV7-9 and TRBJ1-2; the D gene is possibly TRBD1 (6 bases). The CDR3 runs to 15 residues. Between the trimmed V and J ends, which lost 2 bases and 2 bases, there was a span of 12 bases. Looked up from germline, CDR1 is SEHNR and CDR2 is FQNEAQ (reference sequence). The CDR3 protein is CASSLITGPNYGYTF. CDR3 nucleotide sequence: TGTGCCAGCAGCTTAATTACAGGGCCCAACTATGGCTACACCTTC.

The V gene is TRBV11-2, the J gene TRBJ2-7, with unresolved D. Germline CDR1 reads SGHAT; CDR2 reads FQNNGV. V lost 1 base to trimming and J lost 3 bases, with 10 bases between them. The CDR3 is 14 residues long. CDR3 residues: CASSLAVQSYEQYF. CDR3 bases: TGTGCCAGCAGCTTAGCGGTACAGAGCTACGAGCAGTACTTC.

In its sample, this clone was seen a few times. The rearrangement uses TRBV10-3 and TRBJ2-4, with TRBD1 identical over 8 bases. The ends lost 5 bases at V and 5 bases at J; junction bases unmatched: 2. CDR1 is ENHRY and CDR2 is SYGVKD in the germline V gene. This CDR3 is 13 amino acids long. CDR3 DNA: TGTGCCATCAGTCCAGGGGGCGAAAACATTCAGTACTTC. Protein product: CAISPGGENIQYF.

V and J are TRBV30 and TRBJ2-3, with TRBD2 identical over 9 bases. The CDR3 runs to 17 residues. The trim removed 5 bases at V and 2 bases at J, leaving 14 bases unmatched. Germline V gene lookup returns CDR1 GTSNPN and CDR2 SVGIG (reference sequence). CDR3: CAWAEGWVAGATDTQYF. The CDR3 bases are TGTGCCTGGGCAGAAGGGTGGGTAGCGGGAGCCACAGATACGCAGTATTTT.

CDR3 sequence reads: CASRVEGATNEKLFF. The CDR3 DNA follows: TGTGCCAGTAGGGTCGAGGGTGCAACTAATGAAAAACTGTTTTTT. This chain connects TRBV19 to TRBJ1-4; D is undetermined. Germline values: CDR1 LNHDA, CDR2 SQIVND (reference sequence). The CDR3 is made up of 15 amino acids. Trimming shortened V by 6 bases and J by 0 bases, and 11 bases separated the two germline ends.

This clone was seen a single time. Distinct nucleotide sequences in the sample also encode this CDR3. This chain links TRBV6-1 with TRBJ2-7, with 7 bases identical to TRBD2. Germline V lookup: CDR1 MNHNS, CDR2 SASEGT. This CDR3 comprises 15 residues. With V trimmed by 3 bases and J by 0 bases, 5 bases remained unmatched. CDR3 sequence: CASSEDGGSSYEQYF. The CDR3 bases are TGTGCCAGCAGTGAGGACGGGGGGAGCTCCTACGAGCAGTACTTC.

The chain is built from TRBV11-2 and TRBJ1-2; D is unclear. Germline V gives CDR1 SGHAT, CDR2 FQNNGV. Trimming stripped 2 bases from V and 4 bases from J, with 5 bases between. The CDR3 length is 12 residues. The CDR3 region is CASSLPSYGYTF. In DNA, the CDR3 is TGTGCCAGCAGCTTACCGTCCTATGGCTACACCTTC.

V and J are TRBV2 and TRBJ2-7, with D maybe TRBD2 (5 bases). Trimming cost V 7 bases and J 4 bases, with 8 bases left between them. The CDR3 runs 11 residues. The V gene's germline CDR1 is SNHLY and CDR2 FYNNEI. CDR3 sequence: CASKGEYEQYF. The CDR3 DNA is TGTGCCAGCAAGGGAGAGTACGAGCAGTACTTC.

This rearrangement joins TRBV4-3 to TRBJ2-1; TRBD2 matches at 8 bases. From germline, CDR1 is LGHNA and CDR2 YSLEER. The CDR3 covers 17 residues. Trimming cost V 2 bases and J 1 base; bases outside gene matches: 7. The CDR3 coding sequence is TGCGCCAGCAGCCAAAGGGGTGGCGGGGGGTCCTACAATGAGCAGTTCTTC. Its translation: CASSQRGGGGSYNEQFF.

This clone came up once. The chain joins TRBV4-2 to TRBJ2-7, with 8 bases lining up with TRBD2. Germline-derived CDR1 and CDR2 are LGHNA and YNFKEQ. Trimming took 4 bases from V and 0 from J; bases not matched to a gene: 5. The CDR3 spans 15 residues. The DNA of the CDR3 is TGTGCCAGCAGCCGGGTCGGGACTAGCTCCTACGAGCAGTACTTC. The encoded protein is CASSRVGTSSYEQYF.

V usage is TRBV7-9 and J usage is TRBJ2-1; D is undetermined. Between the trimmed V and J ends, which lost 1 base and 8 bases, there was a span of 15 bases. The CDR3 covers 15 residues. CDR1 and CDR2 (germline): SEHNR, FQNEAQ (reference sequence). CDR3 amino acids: CASSLGLVSGDEQFF. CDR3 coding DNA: TGTGCCAGCAGCTTAGGATTAGTTTCAGGTGATGAGCAGTTCTTC.

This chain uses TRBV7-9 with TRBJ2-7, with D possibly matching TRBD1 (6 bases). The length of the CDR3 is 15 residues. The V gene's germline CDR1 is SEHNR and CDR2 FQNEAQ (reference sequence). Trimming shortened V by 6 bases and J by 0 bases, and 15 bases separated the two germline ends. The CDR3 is CASRKQGEASYEQYF. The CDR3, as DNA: TGTGCCAGCAGAAAACAGGGCGAGGCCTCCTACGAGCAGTACTTC.

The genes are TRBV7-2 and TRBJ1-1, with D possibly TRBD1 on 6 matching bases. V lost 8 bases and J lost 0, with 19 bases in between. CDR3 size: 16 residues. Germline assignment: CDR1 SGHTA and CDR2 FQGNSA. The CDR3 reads CASGRGPAVMNTEAFF. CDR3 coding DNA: TGTGCCAGCGGCAGGGGCCCCGCTGTTATGAACACTGAAGCTTTCTTT.